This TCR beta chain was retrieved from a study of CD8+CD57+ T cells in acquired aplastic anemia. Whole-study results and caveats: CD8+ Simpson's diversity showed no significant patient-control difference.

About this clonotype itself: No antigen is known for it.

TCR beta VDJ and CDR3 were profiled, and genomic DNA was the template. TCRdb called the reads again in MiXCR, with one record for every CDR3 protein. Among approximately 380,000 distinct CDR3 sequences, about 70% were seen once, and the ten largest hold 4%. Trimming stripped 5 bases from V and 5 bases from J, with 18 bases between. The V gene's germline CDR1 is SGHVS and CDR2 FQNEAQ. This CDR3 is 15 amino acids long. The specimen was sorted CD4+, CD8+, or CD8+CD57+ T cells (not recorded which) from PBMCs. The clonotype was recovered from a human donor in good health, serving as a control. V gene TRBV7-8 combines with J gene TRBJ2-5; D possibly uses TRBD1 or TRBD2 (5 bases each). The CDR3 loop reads CASSTSGTLGETQYF. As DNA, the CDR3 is TGTGCCAGCAGCACATCCGGGACCCTAGGGGAGACCCAGTACTTC.